Included here is one T cell receptor beta chain sequence, with context. Its antigen is not yet known. Base qualities are missing; no much larger clone stands one base away. This specimen belongs to a study of cytomegalovirus exposure and HLA in healthy donors (dated by TCRdb to the late 2010s). Notes on the research overall: An earlier analysis of roughly 500 of the donors reported 250 to 350 Gb of sequence data and 117 million unique TCR beta sequences from roughly 180 million T cells. The study was designed to test whether signatures of past pathogen exposure could be identified by cataloging public T cell receptors. Four or five DR-DQ haplotypes were treated as single units for association and clustering because of strong linkage in the cohort. A separate validation cohort of 90 to 150 different subjects was used in addition to the 666-subject first cohort. Using immunosequencing, the study profiled T cell repertoires from about 610 subjects and related those repertoires to cytomegalovirus serostatus. Across about 370 genotyped donors of the cohort, an average of 235,054 unique TCR beta nucleotide sequences per donor were sequenced, and roughly 17% of those sequences were non-productive. An early release covering roughly 640 HLA-typed donors comprised about 300 gigabases of sequencing data and around 86 million unique TCR sequences. Every repertoire in the discovery cohort had been generated on one and the same sequencing platform. Typing coverage varied by locus: roughly 629-630 donors for A, B, C, DRB1 and DQB1; roughly 560 for DQA1; approximately 610 for DPA1; under 490 for DPB1. To predict cytomegalovirus infection status, the study combined high-throughput TCR immunosequencing, statistical association of individual TCRs with disease status, and machine learning. HLA typing included class I and class II loci at four-digit resolution. To study patterns of TCR occurrence, a later analysis re-analyzed previously published TCR beta repertoires from 650 to 750 donors and added high-resolution HLA genotyping. In the later analysis, no new phenotypic data were used to find candidate immune exposures; instead, reliance was placed on TCR beta sequences and their occurrence across donors. To decide whether each TCR beta V gene segment behaved as functional or pseudogenic, an earlier analysis of several hundred of the donors relied on high-throughput TCR beta sequencing. Of the approximately 400 genotyped donors, approximately 80% were placed in the genetic ancestry cluster associated with self-reported Caucasian donors. A later genetic analysis took genome-wide SNP genotypes for about three fifths of the 666 donors and used that subset as a discovery cohort. Alongside the repertoire data, information on donor age, sex, ethnicity and CMV serostatus was compiled. Study-wide conclusions, independent of this receptor: A later analysis found that HLA-associated TCR beta chains were more clonally expanded and had lower generation probabilities than equally common non-associated chains. In a later analysis, the rate of TCR association differed among HLA loci, with DRB1 alleles having the most associated TCRs and HLA-C alleles having the fewest. Most CMV-associated TCR beta chains appeared to be HLA-restricted in a later analysis, and the HLA associations seemed to be driven largely by CMV exposure. While some public TCRs were present in many individuals, most TCR sequences turned up only very rarely across donors. Only TCR beta chains were sequenced in this cohort, and the absence of alpha or paired-chain data limited detectable features. In a later analysis, more than 15,000 TCR beta sequences were associated with specific HLA alleles at a false discovery rate of 0.05. Correlated functional status among segregating V segments might reflect linkage disequilibrium, but an unknown experimental factor could not be ruled out. In a later genetic analysis, fewer N-insertions in productive TCRs were reported among donors in an Asian-associated ancestry cluster than the approximately 670-donor mean. In the study, 150 to 200 TCR beta chains were listed as associated with cytomegalovirus. Because HLA typing was unavailable for some donors at each locus, only the typed subset was used in association tests. In a later analysis, several top co-occurrence clusters were reported to appear linked to parvovirus B19, influenza, CMV and Epstein-Barr virus. The sequencing pipeline was judged likely to have produced a cluster of highly shared sequence variants as a technical artifact. Because counts were too low, about 18 rarely observed V segments, including chromosome 9 orphons, were left out of the earlier analysis of approximately 500 of the donors. In an earlier analysis of approximately 590 of the donors, most TCR beta V segments appeared in productive rearrangements about 87% or about 30% of the time, broadly matching IMGT annotations. The authors suggested that the approach could potentially be extended to other disease states and immunological phenotypes. Presence/absence analyses assumed roughly uniform sequencing depth across donors, an assumption that may not hold. When HLA alleles, especially DR and DQ, strongly co-occurred, TCR associations were difficult to assign to individual alleles. Immune exposure information for the cohort was limited to CMV serostatus. Cytomegalovirus status was reported to be diagnosed by the classifier with high specificity and sensitivity in both the original and validation cohorts. Some IMGT-functional V segments, including TRBV6-2 and TRBV6-3, could not be distinguished by the 87-base-pair reads and were therefore excluded. A few of the identified cytomegalovirus-associated TCR beta chains were confirmed in vitro to be specific for cytomegalovirus antigens. In a later genetic analysis, a missense DCLRE1C variant was associated with V-gene and J-gene trimming of TCR beta chains, and the association was replicated in an independent cohort. A further reported finding was that TCR beta sequences accurately predicted the HLA-A and HLA-B alleles for most subjects in the first cohort.

V trim: 6 bases; J trim: 9 bases; unmatched bases: 8. Reading from cysteine to phenylalanine, the CDR3 counts 13 amino acids. Here the CDR3 DNA is all that survives: 39 bases in frame from base 1. Based on the germline V gene, the CDR1 and CDR2 sequences are SGHTA and FQGTGA. The cohort consisted of 670 or so healthy bone marrow donors. At the time of sampling, every cohort member was nominally healthy, though immune exposures that went unrecorded were likely present. The donor tested CMV seropositive and was one of the 289 seropositive cohort members. Each donor provided a peripheral blood sample, and peripheral blood mononuclear cells were used for TCR beta sequencing. Genomic DNA was extracted from the blood cell samples with the Qiagen DNeasy Blood Extraction Kit. Library preparation employed the immunoSEQ multiplex PCR assay. For the multiplex PCR, a mixture combining 60 forward primers for TCR Vbeta segments and 13 reverse primers for TCR Jbeta segments was used. A multiplex PCR assay on genomic DNA amplified the CDR3 region of rearranged TCR beta genes. Amplified TCR beta libraries were sequenced as 87-base-pair reads on the Illumina HiSeq System. For the original study's pipeline: Across the 670 or so repertoires, a later analysis counted some 81 million unique TCR beta chains, around 11 million of which were shared by at least two donors. A nearest-neighbor algorithm error-corrected the raw reads and collapsed the reads into unique sequences, merging closely related sequences to remove PCR and sequencing errors. Alignment of CDR3 sequences to IMGT reference sequences was used to assign V, D and J gene segments. Each retained sequence needed at least a six-nucleotide match to both a V gene segment and a J gene segment. Rearrangements were classified as productive when the CDR3 lacked stop codons and remained in frame with V and J, and all other rearrangements were classified as non-productive. Following IMGT convention, CDR3 was defined as the stretch from the second conserved V-encoded cysteine to the conserved J-encoded phenylalanine. In an earlier analysis of around 540 of the donors, sequences lacking an unambiguous match to a single V gene segment were excluded. An earlier analysis of 550 to 650 of the donors classified V segments as functional when productive rearrangements were above 56.7% and as segregating when the standard deviation between donors was above 5%. A statistical classification framework was built to diagnose cytomegalovirus status from the catalog of TCR beta chain sequences. In a later analysis, TCR nucleotide sequences were compared against IMGT/GENE-DB human TR gene sequences so that V and J genes could be assigned. The TCRdist pipeline was used in a later analysis to assign CDR3 sequences and most-parsimonious VDJ recombination scenarios. In a later analysis, each TCR beta chain was defined by its CDR3 amino acid sequence together with its V-gene family, and reads without a unique V-gene family were excluded. In a later analysis, 450 to 600 highly shared, low-generation-probability nucleotide sequences were removed to address suspected cross-contamination and a sequencing artifact. A later analysis calculated a clonal expansion index for each public chain from normalized within-repertoire ranks of inferred template counts. A later analysis computed generation probabilities with a VDJ recombination model fitted to out-of-frame rearrangements, and checked the results against IGoR. Hypergeometric tests were used in a later analysis to score TCR-TCR, TCR-HLA and TCR-CMV co-occurrence, with a repertoire-size bias correction applied to the TCR pairs. In a later analysis, false discovery rates were estimated by permuting HLA or CMV assignments 20 times. In a later analysis, co-occurring TCRs were grouped with DBSCAN, and TCRdist sequence similarity was added when clustering was performed within HLA-allele-positive subsets. For co-occurrence clustering, repertoires with fewer than 30,000 or more than 120,000 public chains were excluded, along with roughly 5 repertoires with anomalous nucleotide sharing. Sourced from immuneACCESS, this table was stored by TCRdb with only in-frame sequences that have V and J called. A share of the clones is absent; for the studies checked, an unresolved V gene accounts for under half, and the remainder has no known explanation. D and trimming come from the DNA, and the V and J calls and clone size come from that table. Counted in this sample were some 85,000 clones; over 65% of them appeared once. The ten largest account for 3.5% to 5.5% of the sample.

Sequenced: PBMCs. The TCR sequence derives from a woman in her thirties or forties in good health and CMV-seropositive. The chain employs TRBV7-3 and TRBJ2-1, with 7 bases matching TRBD2. The CDR3 loop reads CASSNGGGGEQFF. The DNA sequence follows: TGTGCCAGCAGTAATGGGGGGGGTGGTGAGCAGTTCTTC.